Following are 6 T cell receptor beta chains from one sample sequenced in a study of regulatory T cells in long-lasting Graves disease. Construction of TCR beta libraries relied on iRepertoire HTBI primers and on Arm-PCR targeting CDR3 regions. Each CDR3 protein gets one entry after TCRdb re-called the multiplex PCR reads with MiXCR. The repertoire holds around 450,000 distinct CDR3 sequences, with 20% to 25% as singletons. Time point specified: persistent/refractory GD, antithyroid drugs over 5 years with positive TRAb. Isolated PBMC RNA provided the starting material for the TCR library. The material was peripheral blood mononuclear cells (PBMCs), obtained when the disease was refractory, from a patient treated with antithyroid drugs. The receptors originated from a female donor with Graves disease.

This clonotype was seen at least ten times. This rearrangement joins TRBV29-1 to TRBJ2-5; 10 bases fit TRBD1. With V trimmed by 4 bases and J by 5 bases, 4 bases remained unmatched. This CDR3 is 13 amino acids long. CDR1 is SQVTM, CDR2 ANQGSEA, per germline. CDR3 region: CSVGGTGEETQYF. In DNA, the CDR3 is TGCAGCGTTGGGGGGACAGGGGAGGAGACCCAGTACTTC.

This clonotype was recorded many times. The CDR3 DNA is TGTGCCAGCAGTGGACAGGGTTATCAGCCCCAGCATTTT. Amino acid sequence: CASSGQGYQPQHF. V is TRBV2 and J is TRBJ1-5, with 7 nucleotides matching TRBD1. Germline loops: CDR1 SNHLY, CDR2 FYNNEI. The junction had 2 bases not matched to a gene; V was cut back by 4 bases and J by 5 bases. The CDR3 is 13 residues long.

This clonotype has only a few counts. The V and J genes are TRBV24-1 and TRBJ2-2; TRBD1 agrees at 8 bases. The V gene's germline CDR1 is KGHDR and CDR2 SFDVKD. The CDR3 totals 15 residues. The V and J ends lost 6 bases and 2 bases, in that order; junction bases with no gene match: 4. CDR3 DNA sequence: TGTGCCACCAGTCCGGGACAGGCTAACACCGGGGAGCTGTTTTTT. Its translation is CATSPGQANTGELFF.

The genes are TRBV3-1 and TRBJ2-1; 9 bases align to TRBD2. The CDR3 is 15 amino acids. Germline assignment: CDR1 LGHDT and CDR2 YNNKEL (reference sequence). Losses at the gene ends were 4 bases for V and 3 bases for J; bases not matched to a gene: 4. CDR3 in DNA: TGTGCCAGCAGCCCAGGACTAGCGCACTACAATGAGCAGTTCTTC. This translates into CASSPGLAHYNEQFF.

This clonotype has at least ten counts. J is TRBJ2-7 and V is TRBV14; weak D call: TRBD2 (5 bases). The length of the CDR3 is 14 residues. CDR1 and CDR2 (germline): SGHDN, FVKESK. With 1 base removed from V and 0 bases from J, the gap between germline ends came to 7 bases. The CDR3: CASSQVGSSYEQYF. For the CDR3, the DNA is TGTGCCAGCAGCCAAGTGGGGAGCTCCTACGAGCAGTACTTC.

This clonotype was seen at least ten times. V is TRBV3-1 and J is TRBJ2-1, with D unresolved. The CDR3 has 12 residues. Trimming left V 1 base short and J 8 bases short, with 6 bases between. Germline lookup yields CDR1 LGHDT and CDR2 YNNKEL (reference sequence). The CDR3 protein is CASSQGRDEQFF. The CDR3 DNA sequence: TGTGCCAGCAGCCAAGGTAGGGATGAGCAGTTCTTC.